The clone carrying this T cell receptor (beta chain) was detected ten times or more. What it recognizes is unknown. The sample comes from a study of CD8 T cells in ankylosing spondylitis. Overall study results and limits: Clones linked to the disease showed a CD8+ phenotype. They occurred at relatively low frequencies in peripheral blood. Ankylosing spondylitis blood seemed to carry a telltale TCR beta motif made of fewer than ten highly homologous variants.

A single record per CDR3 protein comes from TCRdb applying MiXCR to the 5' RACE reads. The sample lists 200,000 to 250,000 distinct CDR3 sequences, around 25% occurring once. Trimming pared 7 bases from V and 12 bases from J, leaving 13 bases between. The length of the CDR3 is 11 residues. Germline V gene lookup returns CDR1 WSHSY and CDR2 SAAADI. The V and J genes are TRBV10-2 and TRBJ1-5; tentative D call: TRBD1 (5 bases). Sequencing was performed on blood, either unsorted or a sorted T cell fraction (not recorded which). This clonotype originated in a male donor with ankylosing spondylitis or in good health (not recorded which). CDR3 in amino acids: CASTSGTIQHF. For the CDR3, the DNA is TGCGCCAGCACTTCCGGGACTATCCAGCATTTT.